This T cell receptor beta chain is from a study of blood T cell repertoires in COVID-19. Study context: The cDNA or gDNA used as material had been derived from T cells, B-cell-depleted T cells, or PBMCs.

This CDR3 is built from 14 residues. CDR1 ENHRY and CDR2 SYGVKD come from the germline V gene. The germline V and J ends were trimmed by 5 bases and 5 bases, with 16 bases remaining between them. In the original processing: Nucleated cell counts were estimated from reference gene primer amplification. Clones were read by immunoSEQ multiplex PCR, and TCRdb kept only the in-frame ones, dropping some. V and J calls and clone size come straight from that table; D and trimming were deduced from the DNA. The sample shows 200,000 to 250,000 clones, 70% to 90% of them seen only once. The chain couples TRBV10-3 to TRBJ2-7; a weak D match, TRBD1 (6 bases). The source is a woman aged 80 or older with acute or convalescent COVID-19. Source material: peripheral blood. CDR3 in amino acids: CAISLQDKGDEQYF. The CDR3 DNA sequence: TGTGCCATCAGTCTCCAAGACAAGGGGGACGAGCAGTACTTC.